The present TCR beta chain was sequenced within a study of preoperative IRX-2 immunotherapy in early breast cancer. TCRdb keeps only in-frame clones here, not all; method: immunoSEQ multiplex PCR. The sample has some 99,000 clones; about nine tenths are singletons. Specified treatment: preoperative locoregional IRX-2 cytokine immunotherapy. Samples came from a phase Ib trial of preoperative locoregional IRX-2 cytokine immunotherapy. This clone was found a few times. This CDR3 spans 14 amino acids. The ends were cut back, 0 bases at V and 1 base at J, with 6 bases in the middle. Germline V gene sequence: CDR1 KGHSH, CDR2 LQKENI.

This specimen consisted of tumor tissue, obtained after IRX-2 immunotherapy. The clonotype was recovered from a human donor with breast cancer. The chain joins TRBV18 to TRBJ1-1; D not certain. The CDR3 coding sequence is TGTGCCAGCTCACCACCGCGCCAGAACACTGAAGCTTTCTTT. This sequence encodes CASSPPRQNTEAFF.